This record looks at one T cell receptor beta chain sequence and its context. The antigen remains unidentified. This entry comes from a study of cytomegalovirus exposure and HLA in healthy donors. V was clipped by 5 bases and J by 7 bases, with 15 bases between them. This CDR3 spans 14 amino acids. CDR1 and CDR2 from the germline V gene are SEHNR and FQNEAQ (reference sequence). General study results and limits: The classifier, whose performance was assessed in both the original and validation cohorts, reportedly diagnosed cytomegalovirus status with high specificity and sensitivity. What a later analysis showed was that several of the most significant clusters appeared linked to common viral pathogens. TCR beta V segments were, for the most part, productive about 87% or about 30% of the time in an earlier analysis. A later analysis showed that HLA-associated TCR beta chains had undergone more clonal expansion than equally common others.

The PCR was carried out with 60 Vbeta primers and 13 Jbeta primers. Only in-frame clones appear in the TCRdb table, and some are missing; sequencing was by immunoSEQ multiplex PCR. Its table records more than 40,000 clones. The J gene is TRBJ1-5, the V gene TRBV7-9; tentatively, D is TRBD1 (6 bases). Material for sequencing was PBMCs. This sequence was found in a woman between 40 and 50 years old in good health and CMV-seronegative. In DNA, the CDR3 is TGTGCCAGCAGCCCAATCACAGGGAAACAGCCCCAGCATTTT. This sequence encodes CASSPITGKQPQHF.